Reported below is one TCR beta chain. Its target is unknown. Produced via immunoSEQ multiplex PCR; TCRdb's table is partial and in-frame only. This table holds more than 35,000 clones, 68% found once. This entry belongs to a study of vaccination effects on CD4 cells after COVID-19. After roughly eleven days in culture, the CD4+ T cells were isolated. V was clipped by 2 bases and J by 10 bases; unmatched bases: 5. The germline V gene has CDR1 SGHNT and CDR2 YENEEA. The CDR3 has 14 amino acids. The clonotype comes from a human donor who received a COVID-19 vaccine. Source: CD4+ T cells from PBMCs cultured without peptide, taken before COVID-19 vaccination. J is TRBJ2-1 and V is TRBV11-3, with 10 bases aligning to TRBD2. The CDR3 region has the DNA TGTGCCAGCAGCTTAAGCGGGAGGGCCGGAGAGCAGTTCTTC. Protein sequence: CASSLSGRAGEQFF.